This TCR beta chain was identified during a study of PD-1 blockade in classical Hodgkin lymphoma. Study-wide points: Reported baseline diversity: healthy donors highest, relapsed/refractory patients lowest.

Sequencing was performed with immunoSEQ multiplex PCR; in TCRdb, only in-frame clones are kept and a portion is missing. In the table there are 20,000 to 25,000 clones, around 94% of which are singletons. Stated time point: newly diagnosed, previously untreated cHL patient sample. The CDR3 spans 17 residues. V dropped 2 bases and J dropped 7 bases, with 23 bases sitting between them. Germline values: CDR1 SGHVS, CDR2 FNYEAQ. This clone was detected once. Its matching antigen is unknown. This sequence joins TRBV7-6 and TRBJ2-5; D may be TRBD1 or TRBD2 (5 bases each). Input material: peripheral blood mononuclear cells (PBMCs). The TCR originated in a human donor with classical Hodgkin lymphoma. CDR3 sequence reads: CASSLTRDVARLGTQYF. In DNA, the CDR3 is TGTGCCAGCAGCTTAACCCGGGACGTAGCCCGGTTAGGGACCCAGTACTTC.